This TCR beta chain derives from a study of response to subunit inactivated influenza vaccine. General study points: Seasonal influenza vaccination, on each occasion, was suggested by the authors to recruit few new T cells.

One entry per CDR3 protein, called by TCRdb with MiXCR from the RT-PCR reads. The sample has 650,000 or so distinct CDR3 sequences, approximately 15% seen once. V lost 0 bases and J lost 1, with 4 bases in between. The CDR3 runs 13 residues. CDR1 is SGHRS and CDR2 is YFSETQ in the germline V gene. In this sample, this clonotype turned up many times. Its specificity is unknown. Here the sequenced sample was PBMCs from blood, taken roughly 15 days before vaccination. The chain employs TRBV5-1 and TRBJ1-1; no definite D call. This receptor was taken from a man in his fifties who received an inactivated influenza vaccine. For the CDR3, the DNA is TGCGCCAGCAGCTTGGTAACGAACACTGAAGCTTTCTTT. Protein sequence: CASSLVTNTEAFF.